Detailed here is one T cell receptor beta chain. This sample was included in a study of blood T cell repertoires in COVID-19. Study-wide context: There were acute and convalescent COVID-19 samples, and they came from the United States, Italy and Spain.

Authors' methods: Amplifying reference gene primers gave estimates of nucleated cell counts. Sequencing was performed with immunoSEQ multiplex PCR; in TCRdb, only in-frame clones are kept and a portion is missing. That table gives V, J and clone size, and the DNA gave D and trimming. The table includes about 120,000 clones, 75% to 90% detected once. The germline CDR1 and CDR2 sequences are LNHDA and SQIVND (reference sequence). V dropped 5 bases and J dropped 7 bases, with 11 bases sitting between them. The CDR3 is 12 residues long. The material sequenced was peripheral blood. This sequence joins TRBV19 and TRBJ1-2; no clear D. This receptor was taken from a man in his 70s with active or convalescent COVID-19. CDR3 in amino acids: CASSPWGAGYTF. The CDR3 DNA follows: TGTGCCAGTAGTCCATGGGGAGCTGGCTACACCTTC. The full variable domain, its missing parts supplied by reference TRBV19 and TRBJ1-2, is DGGITQSPKYLFRKEGQNVTLSCEQNLNHDAMYWYRQDPGQGLRLIYYSQIVNDFQKGDIAEGYSVSREKKESFPLTVTSAQKNPTAFYLCASSPWGAGYTFGSGTRLTVV.